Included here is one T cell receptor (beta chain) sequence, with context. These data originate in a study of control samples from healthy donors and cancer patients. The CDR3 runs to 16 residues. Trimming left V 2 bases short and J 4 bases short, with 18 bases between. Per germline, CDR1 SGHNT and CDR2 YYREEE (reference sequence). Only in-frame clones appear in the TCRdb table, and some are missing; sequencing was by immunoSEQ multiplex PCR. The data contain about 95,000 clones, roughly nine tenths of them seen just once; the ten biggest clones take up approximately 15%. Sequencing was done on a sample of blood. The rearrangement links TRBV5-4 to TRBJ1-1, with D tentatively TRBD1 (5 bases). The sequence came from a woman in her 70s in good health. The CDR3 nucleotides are TGTGCCAGCAGCTTCGGGGGGTTTCTGAACGGCACTGAAGCTTTCTTT. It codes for CASSFGGFLNGTEAFF.